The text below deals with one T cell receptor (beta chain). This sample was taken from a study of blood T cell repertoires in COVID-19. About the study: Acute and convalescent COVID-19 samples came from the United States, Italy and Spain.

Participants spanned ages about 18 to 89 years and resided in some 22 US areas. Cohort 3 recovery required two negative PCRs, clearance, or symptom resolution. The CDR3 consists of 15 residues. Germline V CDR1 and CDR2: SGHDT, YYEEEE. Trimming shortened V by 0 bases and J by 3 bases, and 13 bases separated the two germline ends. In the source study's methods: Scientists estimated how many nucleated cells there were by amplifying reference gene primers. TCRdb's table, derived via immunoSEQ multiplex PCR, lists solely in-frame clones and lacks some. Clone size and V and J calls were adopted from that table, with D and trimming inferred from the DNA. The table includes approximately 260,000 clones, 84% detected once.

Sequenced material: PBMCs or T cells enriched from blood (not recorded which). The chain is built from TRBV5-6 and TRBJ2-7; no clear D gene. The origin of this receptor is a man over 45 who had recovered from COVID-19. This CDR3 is CASSLARLIDYEQYF. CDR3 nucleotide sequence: TGTGCCAGCAGCTTGGCCAGACTGATTGACTACGAGCAGTACTTC.